This TCR beta chain appears in the sequencing data of a study of cytomegalovirus exposure and HLA in healthy donors. Overall study findings and caveats: Later genetic work tied a missense DCLRE1C variant to beta-chain V and J trimming. A few CMV-associated chains were confirmed in vitro to be specific for CMV antigens.

Points on this clone: No antigen is known for it.

The PCR contained 60 Vbeta and 13 Jbeta primers. The data were produced by immunoSEQ multiplex PCR, yet TCRdb's version contains in-frame clones alone and is incomplete. The sample consists of 150,000 to 200,000 clones, about 79% of them appearing once. The source is a man between 35 and 55 years old in good health and CMV-seropositive. The sequenced sample was PBMCs.

The CDR3 here is CASSQSSTGGWEQYF. CDR3 nucleotide sequence: TGCGCCAGCAGCCAGAGTTCGACAGGGGGCTGGGAGCAGTACTTC. The chain is built from TRBV4-1 and TRBJ2-7; 10 bases are shared with TRBD1. Germline V gene data show CDR1 as MGHRA and CDR2 as YSYEKL. Germline trimming cut 3 bases from V and 7 bases from J; bases unmatched to any gene: 9. The CDR3 spans 15 residues.